A selection of T cell receptor beta chains follows, all from one sample in a study of blood T cell repertoires in COVID-19. The assay was immunoSEQ multiplex PCR, and TCRdb's table has in-frame clones only and misses some. The sample yields some 240,000 clones, almost 90% seen once. Sequenced material: peripheral blood. Receptor source: a woman aged 55-70 years with COVID-19, enrolled during active disease. Each CDR3 is given with its conserved first and last residue. Fields, in order: clone size, V gene, J gene, D gene, CDR3 DNA, CDR3 protein. The D gene is left open where the match is weak. Clone size appears in some rows only: once, few, many, or a class for an expanded clone.

clone size: -
V gene: TRBV7-6
J gene: TRBJ2-5
D gene: -
CDR3 DNA: TGTGCCAGCAGCTTAGTGGACTACCATAGGGGAGGGACCCAGTACTTC
CDR3 protein: CASSLVDYHRGGTQYF

clone size: -
V gene: TRBV4-1
J gene: TRBJ1-1
D gene: -
CDR3 DNA: TGCGCCAGCAGAAGTACAGGGAGGGTCGAAGCTTTCTTT
CDR3 protein: CASRSTGRVEAFF

clone size: -
V gene: TRBV7-2
J gene: TRBJ1-6
D gene: TRBD1
CDR3 DNA: TGTGCCAGCAGCGTCCCCGGAACAGGGGGTTCACCCCTCCACTTT
CDR3 protein: CASSVPGTGGSPLHF

clone size: once
V gene: TRBV12-5
J gene: TRBJ2-3
D gene: -
CDR3 DNA: TGTGCTAGTGGTCTGGGGACTTGGAGAGATACGCAGTATTTT
CDR3 protein: CASGLGTWRDTQYF

clone size: few
V gene: TRBV4-1
J gene: TRBJ1-2
D gene: -
CDR3 DNA: TGCGCCAGCAGCCAAGAGGGAGGGGAGAGGGGCGGCTACACCTTC
CDR3 protein: CASSQEGGERGGYTF

clone size: -
V gene: TRBV4-2
J gene: TRBJ2-1
D gene: -
CDR3 DNA: TGTGCCAGCAGCCAAGAGTGGACTAATGAGCAGTTCTTC
CDR3 protein: CASSQEWTNEQFF

clone size: -
V gene: TRBV27
J gene: TRBJ1-2
D gene: TRBD1
CDR3 DNA: TGTGCCAGCAGTGCCAGGGGGCTCCTCTATGGCTACACCTTC
CDR3 protein: CASSARGLLYGYTF

clone size: -
V gene: TRBV27
J gene: TRBJ2-5
D gene: TRBD1
CDR3 DNA: TGTGCCAGCAGTCTCCGGGACAGAAAAGAGACCCAGTACTTC
CDR3 protein: CASSLRDRKETQYF

clone size: -
V gene: TRBV5-1
J gene: TRBJ1-4
D gene: -
CDR3 DNA: TGCGCCAGCAGCCTAGGGACATATGAAAAACTGTTTTTT
CDR3 protein: CASSLGTYEKLFF

clone size: -
V gene: TRBV18
J gene: TRBJ2-2
D gene: -
CDR3 DNA: TGTGCCAGCTCACCACCGAACAGGGCCGTCGGGGAGCTGTTTTTT
CDR3 protein: CASSPPNRAVGELFF

clone size: -
V gene: TRBV30
J gene: TRBJ2-2
D gene: TRBD1
CDR3 DNA: TGTGCCTGGAGTGTAGGGGGCCTGAACACCGGGGAGCTGTTTTTT
CDR3 protein: CAWSVGGLNTGELFF

clone size: -
V gene: TRBV4-3
J gene: TRBJ2-1
D gene: TRBD2
CDR3 DNA: TGCGCCAGCAGCCATCGCGGGAGGGGTTCGGGGATCAATGAGCAGTTCTTC
CDR3 protein: CASSHRGRGSGINEQFF